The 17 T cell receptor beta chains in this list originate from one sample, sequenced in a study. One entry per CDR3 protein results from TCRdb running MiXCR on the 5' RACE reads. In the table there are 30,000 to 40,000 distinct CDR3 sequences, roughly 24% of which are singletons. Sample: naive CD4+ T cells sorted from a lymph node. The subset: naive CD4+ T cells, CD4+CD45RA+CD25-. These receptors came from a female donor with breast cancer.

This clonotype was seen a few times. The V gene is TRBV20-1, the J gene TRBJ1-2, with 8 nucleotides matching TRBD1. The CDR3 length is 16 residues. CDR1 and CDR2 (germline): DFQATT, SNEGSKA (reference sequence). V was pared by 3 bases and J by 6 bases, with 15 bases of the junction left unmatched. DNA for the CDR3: TGCAGTGCTAGCAGAAACCTAGAGGGGACAGGACATGGCTACACCTTC. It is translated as CSASRNLEGTGHGYTF.

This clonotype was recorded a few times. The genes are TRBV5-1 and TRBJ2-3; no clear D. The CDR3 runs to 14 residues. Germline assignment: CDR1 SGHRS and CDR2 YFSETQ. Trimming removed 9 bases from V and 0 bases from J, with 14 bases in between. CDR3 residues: CATTDGSSTDTQYF. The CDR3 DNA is TGCGCCACCACCGACGGGTCTAGCACAGATACGCAGTATTTT.

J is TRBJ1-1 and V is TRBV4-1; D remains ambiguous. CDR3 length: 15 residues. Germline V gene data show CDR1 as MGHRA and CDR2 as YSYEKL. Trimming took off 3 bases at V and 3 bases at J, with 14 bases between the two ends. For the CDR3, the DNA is TGCGCCAGCAGCCACCCCAGAAGTCGGGACACTGAAGCTTTCTTT. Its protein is CASSHPRSRDTEAFF.

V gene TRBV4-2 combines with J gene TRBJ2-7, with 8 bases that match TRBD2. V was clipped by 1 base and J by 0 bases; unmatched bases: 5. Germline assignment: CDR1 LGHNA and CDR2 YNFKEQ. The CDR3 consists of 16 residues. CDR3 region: CASSQGQLADSYEQYF. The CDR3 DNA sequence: TGTGCCAGCAGCCAAGGGCAACTAGCGGACTCCTACGAGCAGTACTTC.

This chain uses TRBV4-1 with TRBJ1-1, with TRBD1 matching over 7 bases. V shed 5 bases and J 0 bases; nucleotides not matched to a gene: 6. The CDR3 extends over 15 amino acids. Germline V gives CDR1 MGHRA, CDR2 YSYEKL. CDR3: CASSGRQGLNTEAFF. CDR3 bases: TGCGCCAGCAGCGGGCGACAGGGCTTGAACACTGAAGCTTTCTTT.

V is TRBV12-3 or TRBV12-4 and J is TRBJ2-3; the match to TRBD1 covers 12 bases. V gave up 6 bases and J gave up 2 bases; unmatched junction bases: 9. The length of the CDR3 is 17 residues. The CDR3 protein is CASSFPSGQGATDTQYF. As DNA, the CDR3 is TGTGCCAGCAGCTTTCCATCGGGACAGGGGGCCACAGATACGCAGTATTTT.

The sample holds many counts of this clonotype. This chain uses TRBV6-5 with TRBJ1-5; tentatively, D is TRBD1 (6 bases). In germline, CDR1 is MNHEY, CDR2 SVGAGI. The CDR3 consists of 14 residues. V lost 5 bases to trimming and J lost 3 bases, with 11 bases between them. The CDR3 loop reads CASSDGTLNQPQHF. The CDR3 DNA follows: TGTGCCAGCAGTGACGGGACACTCAATCAGCCCCAGCATTTT.

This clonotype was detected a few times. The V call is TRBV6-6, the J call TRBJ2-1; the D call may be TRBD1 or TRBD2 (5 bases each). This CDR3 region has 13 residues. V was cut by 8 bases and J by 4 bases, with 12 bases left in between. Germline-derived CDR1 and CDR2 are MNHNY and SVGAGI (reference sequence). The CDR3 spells CASRDGPYNEQFF. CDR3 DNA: TGTGCCAGCCGGGACGGCCCTTACAATGAGCAGTTCTTC.

The CDR3: CASSLAVMNTEAFF. CDR3 DNA sequence: TGCGCCAGCAGCTTGGCGGTTATGAACACTGAAGCTTTCTTT. This chain uses TRBV5-1 with TRBJ1-1; the D is unclear. CDR3 size: 14 residues. V was cut by 0 bases and J by 0 bases, with 6 bases left in between. Germline values: CDR1 SGHRS, CDR2 YFSETQ.

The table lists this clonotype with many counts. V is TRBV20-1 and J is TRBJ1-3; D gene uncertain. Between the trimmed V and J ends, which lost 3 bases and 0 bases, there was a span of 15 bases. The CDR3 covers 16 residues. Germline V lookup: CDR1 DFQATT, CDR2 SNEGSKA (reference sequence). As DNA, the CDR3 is TGCAGTGCTAGTGCTGGTTACGTCGACTCTGGAAACACCATATATTTT. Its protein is CSASAGYVDSGNTIYF.

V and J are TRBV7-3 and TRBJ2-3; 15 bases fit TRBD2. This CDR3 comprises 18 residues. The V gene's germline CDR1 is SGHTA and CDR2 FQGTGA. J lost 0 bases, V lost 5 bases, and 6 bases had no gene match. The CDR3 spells CASSIGTSGRRSTDTQYF. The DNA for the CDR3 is TGTGCCAGCAGCATAGGGACTAGCGGGAGGCGTAGCACAGATACGCAGTATTTT.

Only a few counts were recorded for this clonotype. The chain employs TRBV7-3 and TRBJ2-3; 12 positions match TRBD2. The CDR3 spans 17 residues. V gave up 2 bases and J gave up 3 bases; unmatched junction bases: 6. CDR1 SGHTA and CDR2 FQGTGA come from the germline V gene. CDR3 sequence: CASSLAPTSGSTDTQYF. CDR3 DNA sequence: TGTGCCAGCAGCTTAGCCCCGACTAGCGGGAGTACAGATACGCAGTATTTT.

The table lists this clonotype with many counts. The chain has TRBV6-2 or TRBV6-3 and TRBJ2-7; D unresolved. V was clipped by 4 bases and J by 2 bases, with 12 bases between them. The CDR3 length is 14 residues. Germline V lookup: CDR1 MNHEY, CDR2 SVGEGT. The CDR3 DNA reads TGTGCCAGCAGTTCCTGGACGGCTGCCTACGAGCAGTACTTC. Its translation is CASSSWTAAYEQYF.

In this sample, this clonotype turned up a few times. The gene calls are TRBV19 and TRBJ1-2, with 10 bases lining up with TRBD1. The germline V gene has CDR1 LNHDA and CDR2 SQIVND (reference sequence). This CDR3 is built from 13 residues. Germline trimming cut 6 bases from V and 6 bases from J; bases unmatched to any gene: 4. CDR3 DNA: TGTGCCAGTAGCCAGACAGGGGGCGATGGCTACACCTTC. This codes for CASSQTGGDGYTF.

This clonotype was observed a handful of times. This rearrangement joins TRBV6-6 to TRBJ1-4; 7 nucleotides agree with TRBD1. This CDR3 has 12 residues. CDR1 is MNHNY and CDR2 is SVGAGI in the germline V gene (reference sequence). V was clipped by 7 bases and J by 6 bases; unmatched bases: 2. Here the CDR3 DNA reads TGTGCCAGCAACAGGGGAGATGAAAAACTGTTTTTT. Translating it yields CASNRGDEKLFF.

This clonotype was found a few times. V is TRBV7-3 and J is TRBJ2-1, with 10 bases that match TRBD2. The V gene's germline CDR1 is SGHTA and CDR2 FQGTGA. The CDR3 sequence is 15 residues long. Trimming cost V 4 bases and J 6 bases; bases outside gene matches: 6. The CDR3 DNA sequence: TGTGCCAGCAGCTCTCTAGCGGGAGTGGGCAATGAGCAGTTCTTC. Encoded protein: CASSSLAGVGNEQFF.

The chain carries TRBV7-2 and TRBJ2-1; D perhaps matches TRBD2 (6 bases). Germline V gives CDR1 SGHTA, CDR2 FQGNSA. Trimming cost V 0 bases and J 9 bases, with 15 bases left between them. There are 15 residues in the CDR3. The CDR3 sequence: CASSLAAGTSAEQFF. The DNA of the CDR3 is TGTGCCAGCAGCTTAGCGGCGGGGACCTCGGCTGAGCAGTTCTTC.